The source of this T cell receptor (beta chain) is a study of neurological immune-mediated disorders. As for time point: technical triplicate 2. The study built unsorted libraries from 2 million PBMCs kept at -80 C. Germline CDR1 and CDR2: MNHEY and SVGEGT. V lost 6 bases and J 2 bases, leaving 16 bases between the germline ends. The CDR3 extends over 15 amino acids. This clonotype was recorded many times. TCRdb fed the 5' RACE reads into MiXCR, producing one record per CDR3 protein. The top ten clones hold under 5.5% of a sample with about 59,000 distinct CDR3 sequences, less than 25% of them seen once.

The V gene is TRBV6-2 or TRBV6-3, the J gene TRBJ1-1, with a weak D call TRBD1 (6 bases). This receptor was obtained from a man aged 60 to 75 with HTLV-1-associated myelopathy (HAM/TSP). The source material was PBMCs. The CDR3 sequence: CASRTGSPRNTEAFF. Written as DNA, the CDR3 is TGTGCCAGCAGGACAGGTTCCCCGCGAAACACTGAAGCTTTCTTT.